This TCR beta chain was profiled in a study of cytomegalovirus exposure and HLA in healthy donors. It was with 60 Vbeta and 13 Jbeta primers that the PCR ran. This table comes from immunoSEQ multiplex PCR, and its TCRdb copy is limited to in-frame clones, with some not included. The sample shows approximately 120,000 clones, about 80% of them seen only once. Healthy donors of bone marrow made up the group. Trimming removed 0 bases at V and 4 bases at J, with 10 bases between. CDR3 length: 14 residues. Germline CDR1 reads SGHRS; CDR2 reads YFSETQ. The receptor's source is a woman aged 40 to 50 in good health and CMV-seropositive. The chain recombines TRBV5-1 with TRBJ1-2; D is unclear. Material: PBMCs. CDR3 in DNA: TGCGCCAGCAGCTTGGCCCAGGCCCCCTATGGCTACACCTTC. Protein sequence: CASSLAQAPYGYTF.